The present TCR beta chain was sequenced within a study of blood T cell repertoires in COVID-19. Study as a whole: COVID-19 samples, acute and convalescent, were from the United States, Italy and Spain. Sample material is recorded as cDNA or gDNA derived from T cells, B-cell-depleted T cells, or PBMCs.

The V and J ends lost 3 bases and 9 bases, in that order; junction bases with no gene match: 13. The length of the CDR3 is 15 residues. Germline values: CDR1 MNHEY, CDR2 SVGAGI. As handled by the study authors: Reference gene primer amplification yielded estimated nucleated cell counts. Measured with immunoSEQ multiplex PCR; TCRdb has only the in-frame clones, and not every one. V and J calls and clone size are copied from that table; D and trimming were computed from the DNA. The repertoire has about 85,000 clones, around 88% of them found once; the top ten carry 4.8%. Material: peripheral blood. This receptor was taken from a woman older than 75 with acute or convalescent COVID-19. The V call is TRBV6-5, the J call TRBJ2-7; 8 nucleotides line up with TRBD1. In DNA form, the CDR3 reads TGTGCCAGCAGTTATACCCAGGGGGCCCGCGGACCGCAGTACTTC. Translated: CASSYTQGARGPQYF.